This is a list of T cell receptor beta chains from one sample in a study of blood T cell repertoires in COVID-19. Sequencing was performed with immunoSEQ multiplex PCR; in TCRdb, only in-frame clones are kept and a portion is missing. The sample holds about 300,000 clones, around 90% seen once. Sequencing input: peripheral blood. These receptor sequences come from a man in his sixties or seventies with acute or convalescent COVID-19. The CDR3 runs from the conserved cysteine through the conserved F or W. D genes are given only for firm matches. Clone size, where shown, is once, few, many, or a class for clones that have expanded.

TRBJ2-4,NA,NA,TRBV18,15,CASSPIQGSENIQYF,TGTGCCAGCTCACCAATCCAGGGGTCGGAAAACATTCAGTACTTC
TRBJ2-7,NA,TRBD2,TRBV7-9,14,CASSLAGGNYEQYF,TGTGCCAGCAGCTTAGCGGGGGGGAACTACGAGCAGTACTTC
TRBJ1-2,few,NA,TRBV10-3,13,CAISQAGDYGYTF,TGTGCCATCAGTCAGGCAGGTGACTATGGCTACACCTTC
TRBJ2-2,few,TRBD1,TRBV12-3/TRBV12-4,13,CASSFGGTGLLFF,TGTGCCAGCAGTTTCGGCGGGACAGGACTTTTGTTTTTT
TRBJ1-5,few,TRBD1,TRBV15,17,CATSRDRGLAGNQPQHF,TGTGCCACCAGCAGAGACAGGGGGCTAGCTGGCAATCAGCCCCAGCATTTT
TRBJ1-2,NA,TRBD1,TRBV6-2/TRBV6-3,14,CASSSYGQGGGYTF,TGTGCCAGCAGTTCGTACGGACAGGGAGGTGGCTACACCTTC
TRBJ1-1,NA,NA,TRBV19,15,CASSIVGRRGTEAFF,TGTGCCAGTAGTATCGTGGGCAGGCGGGGGACTGAAGCTTTCTTT
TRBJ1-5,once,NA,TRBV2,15,CASTTDSLSNQPQHF,TGTGCCAGCACCACGGACAGCCTAAGCAATCAGCCCCAGCATTTT
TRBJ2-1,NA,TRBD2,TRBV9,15,CASNLGLAAYNEQFF,TGTGCCAGCAACCTCGGACTAGCGGCTTACAATGAGCAGTTCTTC
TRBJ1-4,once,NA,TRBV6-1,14,CASSEPGKGEKLFF,TGTGCCAGCAGTGAACCGGGCAAGGGGGAAAAACTGTTTTTT
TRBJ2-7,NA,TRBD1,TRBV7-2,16,CASSLTTGGGIYEQYF,TGTGCCAGCAGCTTAACCACAGGGGGCGGAATCTACGAGCAGTACTTC
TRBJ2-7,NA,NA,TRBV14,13,CASSQSTAYEQYF,TGTGCCAGCAGCCAAAGTACAGCCTACGAGCAGTACTTC
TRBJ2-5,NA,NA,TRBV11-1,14,CASSSNPGLKTQYF,TGTGCCAGCAGCTCTAATCCGGGGTTAAAGACCCAGTACTTC
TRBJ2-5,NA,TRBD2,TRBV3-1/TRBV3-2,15,CASSLATSGQETQYF,TGTGCCAGCAGCCTAGCGACTAGCGGGCAAGAGACCCAGTACTTC
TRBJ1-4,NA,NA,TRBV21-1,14,CASRATASNEKLFF,TGTGCTTCACGAGCGACAGCTTCAAATGAAAAACTGTTTTTT
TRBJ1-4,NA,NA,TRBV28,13,CASSSQLNEKLFF,TGTGCCAGCAGTTCACAGCTTAATGAAAAACTGTTTTTT
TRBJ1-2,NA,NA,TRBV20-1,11,CSAKRGYGYTF,TGCAGTGCTAAAAGGGGTTATGGCTACACCTTC
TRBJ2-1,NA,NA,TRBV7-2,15,CASSLGSGRLNEQFF,TGTGCCAGCAGCTTAGGTAGCGGCAGGCTCAATGAGCAGTTCTTC
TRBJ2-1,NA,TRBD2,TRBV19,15,CASSMAAGGSNEQFF,TGTGCCAGTAGTATGGCAGCGGGGGGGAGCAATGAGCAGTTCTTC
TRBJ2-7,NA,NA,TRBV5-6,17,CASSPGQGKRTSGPLGF,TGTGCCAGCAGCCCGGGACAGGGAAAGAGAACTAGCGGGCCCCTGGGCTTC
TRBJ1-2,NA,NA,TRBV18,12,CASSAQLHGYTF,TGTGCCAGCTCAGCACAGCTCCATGGCTACACCTTC
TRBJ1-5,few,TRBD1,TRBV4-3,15,CASSQERQGGQPQHF,TGCGCCAGCAGCCAAGAGAGACAGGGTGGCCAGCCCCAGCATTTT
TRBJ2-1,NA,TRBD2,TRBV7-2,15,CASSQGAGGYNEQFF,TGTGCCAGCTCACAGGGAGCGGGGGGGTACAATGAGCAGTTCTTC
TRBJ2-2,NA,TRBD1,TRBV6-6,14,CASKGTGFTGELFF,TGTGCCAGCAAAGGGACAGGGTTCACCGGGGAGCTGTTTTTT
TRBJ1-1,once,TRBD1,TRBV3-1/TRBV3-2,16,CANKEPMTGENTEAFF,TGTGCCAACAAAGAACCTATGACAGGGGAGAACACTGAAGCTTTCTTT
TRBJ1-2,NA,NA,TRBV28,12,CASSPGNYGYTF,TGTGCCAGCAGTCCAGGGAACTATGGCTACACCTTC
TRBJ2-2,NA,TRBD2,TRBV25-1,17,CASSEYRLAGDTGELFF,TGTGCCAGCAGTGAATATAGGCTAGCGGGAGACACCGGGGAGCTGTTTTTT
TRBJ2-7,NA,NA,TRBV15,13,CATSLYRGYEQYF,TGTGCCACCAGCCTGTATCGCGGCTACGAGCAGTACTTC
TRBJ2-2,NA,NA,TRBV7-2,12,CASSLRSGELFF,TGTGCCAGCAGCTTACGGAGCGGGGAGCTGTTTTTT
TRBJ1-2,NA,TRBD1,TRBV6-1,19,CASSAATTGTGWRRVGYTF,TGTGCCAGCAGTGCGGCTACCACCGGGACAGGGTGGAGGCGAGTTGGCTACACCTTC